This entry describes one TCR beta chain. The target antigen is unknown. The data belong to a study of T cell repertoires in cytomegalovirus infection. About the research overall: The authors relied on CMV epitopes, both recently identified HLA-C-restricted and well-studied HLA-B-restricted. Evidence of both CMV infection and a matching HLA type came from public TCR beta signatures. Study-wide results and limits: Across the ex vivo response, the dominant clonotypes were HLA-C-restricted CMV-specific TCR beta clonotypes. Carriers of CMV plus the relevant HLA were identified by cumulative public TCR beta family frequency.

TCRdb itself ran the reads through MiXCR, one entry per CDR3 protein. The sample holds around 900,000 distinct CDR3 sequences, approximately 31% seen once. The V gene end was trimmed by 5 bases and the J gene end by 6 bases; junction bases not matched to a gene: 9. CDR1 and CDR2 (germline): LGHDT, YNNKEL (reference sequence). The CDR3 sequence is 16 residues long. The genes are TRBV3-1 and TRBJ2-3, with 12 bases matching TRBD1. The receptor was derived from a human donor in good health (CMV status not recorded). Some clones in this sample may be carry-over from other donors' samples. Here the sequenced sample was cultured CD8+ T cells from PBMCs, taken from culture after CMV antigen stimulation. DNA for the CDR3: TGTGCCAGCAGCGACGGGACAGGGGGCCCGTGGGATACGCAGTATTTT. Translation: CASSDGTGGPWDTQYF.